A single sample is the source of the 8 T cell receptor beta chains below, sequenced in a study of T cells in Graves' hyperthyroidism and ophthalmopathy. RNA transcripts served as the template for amplifying TCR beta CDR3 regions. During a first-round RT-PCR of the TCR CDR3, the HTBI primer set was used. One entry per CDR3 protein, called by TCRdb with MiXCR from the multiplex PCR reads. In the table there are some 370,000 distinct CDR3 sequences, about 17% of which are singletons. Sequenced sample: blood. These TCRs come from a woman aged 25 to 39 with Graves' hyperthyroidism that later progressed to Graves' ophthalmopathy.

This clonotype was picked up many times. This rearrangement joins TRBV7-2 to TRBJ1-3; 8 bases agree with TRBD1. Germline V lookup: CDR1 SGHTA, CDR2 FQGNSA. The CDR3 sequence is 14 residues long. V was pared by 6 bases and J by 7 bases, with 8 bases of the junction left unmatched. The CDR3 bases are TGTGCCAGCAGAGACATTGGACAGGGCAACACCATATATTTT. Its translation is CASRDIGQGNTIYF. The full variable domain, in which reference TRBV7-2 and TRBJ1-3 provide the parts outside the CDR3, is GAGVSQSPSNKVTEKGKDVELRCDPISGHTALYWYRQSLGQGLEFLIYFQGNSAPDKSGLPSDRFSAERTGGSVSTLTIQRTQQEDSAVYLCASRDIGQGNTIYFGEGSWLTVV.

V usage is TRBV27 and J usage is TRBJ2-1; the D call may be TRBD1 or TRBD2 (6 bases each). The CDR3 consists of 16 residues. Trimming pared 2 bases from V and 4 bases from J, leaving 15 bases between. Germline loops: CDR1 MNHEY, CDR2 SMNVEV (reference sequence). The CDR3 here is CASSLIGGLVYNEQFF. The CDR3 nucleotides read TGTGCCAGCAGTTTAATTGGGGGGCTAGTGTACAATGAGCAGTTCTTC.

This clonotype has a handful of counts. The V and J genes are TRBV20-1 and TRBJ1-5; D remains ambiguous. Trimming cost V 0 bases and J 7 bases, with 16 bases left between them. The CDR3 consists of 15 residues. Germline lookup yields CDR1 DFQATT and CDR2 SNEGSKA (reference sequence). The CDR3 region is CSARDMVPGTQPQHF. Written as DNA, the CDR3 is TGCAGTGCTAGAGATATGGTCCCGGGAACACAGCCCCAGCATTTT.

This clonotype was seen more than once but under ten times. The chain has TRBV7-9 and TRBJ1-6, with 7 bases that match TRBD1. Germline CDR1 reads SEHNR; CDR2 reads FQNEAQ (reference sequence). J lost 6 bases, V lost 3 bases, and 2 bases had no gene match. The CDR3 length is 14 residues. The CDR3 region is CASSLGQLNSPLHF. The CDR3 DNA reads TGTGCCAGCAGCTTGGGACAGCTTAATTCACCCCTCCACTTT.

This clonotype was seen many times. The J gene is TRBJ1-4, the V gene TRBV13, with D hard to call. The germline V gene has CDR1 PRHDT and CDR2 FYEKMQ (reference sequence). V lost 2 bases, J lost 4 bases, and 11 bases lay in between. CDR3 length: 15 residues. The CDR3 loop reads CASSLSLADNEKLFF. The DNA for the CDR3 is TGTGCCAGCAGCTTATCCCTGGCGGATAATGAAAAACTGTTTTTT.

This clonotype showed up just a few times. The chain is built from TRBV4-1 and TRBJ2-7; D not certain. Trimming removed 3 bases from V and 4 bases from J, with 4 bases in between. Germline V gives CDR1 MGHRA, CDR2 YSYEKL. The CDR3 contains 11 residues. The CDR3 nucleotides read TGCGCCAGCAGCCACAAATACGAGCAGTACTTC. This encodes CASSHKYEQYF.

The chain carries TRBV9 and TRBJ2-3; 9 bases align to TRBD1. Per the germline V gene, CDR1 is SGDLS and CDR2 is YYNGEE. Losses at the gene ends were 3 bases for V and 6 bases for J; bases not matched to a gene: 8. The CDR3 is 15 residues long. The CDR3 reads CASSDPDRGADTQYF. The CDR3, as DNA: TGTGCCAGCAGCGACCCGGACAGGGGAGCGGATACGCAGTATTTT.

This clonotype has a handful of counts. The gene calls are TRBV4-1 and TRBJ1-4; TRBD1 might be the D (5 bases). This CDR3 has 15 residues. The ends were cut back, 4 bases at V and 5 bases at J, with 14 bases in the middle. Germline CDR1 MGHRA, CDR2 YSYEKL. In DNA, the CDR3 is TGCGCCAGCAGCCGATTTCAGGGAAGCAATGAAAAACTGTTTTTT. Residues: CASSRFQGSNEKLFF.